A selection of T cell receptor beta chains follows, all from one sample in a study of CD8+ T cells in alopecia areata. Sequencing was performed with immunoSEQ multiplex PCR; in TCRdb, only in-frame clones are kept and a portion is missing. The data hold roughly 200,000 clones, with more than 60% observed a single time. Sequencing used CD4+ T cells sorted from blood, obtained at week 0. These receptors originate from a human donor with alopecia areata. CDR3s include the opening cysteine and the closing phenylalanine or tryptophan.

v_gene	len	j_gene	CDR3aa
TRBV30	18	TRBJ2-1	CAWSSRPGRVTSYNEQFF
TRBV7-2	13	TRBJ2-6	CASSSTFANVLTF
TRBV20-1	11	TRBJ1-1	CSAETGSGAFF
TRBV29-1	13	TRBJ2-3	CSVVAGNTDTQYF
TRBV11-2	16	TRBJ2-5	CASSFSGQGKVETQYF
TRBV30	14	TRBJ1-5	CAWSPDRRDQPQHF
TRBV30	13	TRBJ2-3	CAWSGTTIQAQYF
TRBV30	16	TRBJ1-3	CAWRPTGTATANTIYF
TRBV6-6	11	TRBJ2-1	CASSYFDEQFF
TRBV6-5	13	TRBJ1-1	CASAFEGLTEAFF
TRBV7-2	13	TRBJ2-1	CASSSPGGDEQFF
TRBV25-1	13	TRBJ1-6	CASSGGFNSPLHF
TRBV7-7	14	TRBJ2-2	CASSLGTNTGELFF
TRBV11-2	14	TRBJ1-4	CASSLINREEKLFF
TRBV7-3	17	TRBJ2-5	CASSLSGPQGRQETQYF
TRBV29-1	11	TRBJ2-7	CSVAITYEQYF
TRBV2	13	TRBJ1-1	CASSRGADTEAFF
TRBV30	13	TRBJ1-4	CAWSGQGVEKLFF
TRBV29-1	12	TRBJ1-2	CSVGGASYGYTF
TRBV30	14	TRBJ1-1	CAWSVDGVNTEAFF
TRBV14	15	TRBJ2-6	CASSQQDSGANVLTF
TRBV7-8	13	TRBJ2-7	CASSSTDRNEQYF
TRBV5-1	13	TRBJ1-1	CASSYDRGLTAFF
TRBV6-5	14	TRBJ1-5	CASSYAVEGQPQHF
TRBV7-2	15	TRBJ2-5	CASSLVGRIQETQYF
TRBV27	16	TRBJ1-1	CASSLQTGGSGTEAFF
TRBV7-2	14	TRBJ1-2	CASSPAGARYGYTF
TRBV29-1	11	TRBJ1-1	CSVVHTSEAFF
TRBV5-6	13	TRBJ1-1	CASSAEVRDAAFF
TRBV2	11	TRBJ2-1	CASSEFPSPFF
TRBV29-1	19	TRBJ2-5	CSVERFRVRTGGFQETQYF
TRBV12-5	15	TRBJ1-4	CASPGQGATNEKLFF
TRBV7-2	13	TRBJ1-5	CASSPRGNQPQHF
TRBV2	12	TRBJ1-6	CASDSYNSPLHF
TRBV18	15	TRBJ1-1	CASSPGGLAGTEAFF
TRBV15	16	TRBJ2-1	CATSKETSIIYNEQFF
TRBV6-1	14	TRBJ2-5	CASSEAHSQETQYF
TRBV7-2	13	TRBJ1-2	CASSQTTGTGYTF
TRBV7-2	14	TRBJ1-6	CASSLGGGSGPLHF
TRBV7-6	14	TRBJ1-1	CASSLVGRDTEAFF
TRBV30	14	TRBJ1-2	CAWSTVRSNYGYTF
TRBV19	14	TRBJ2-7	CASSMGRGPYEQYF
TRBV7-2	16	TRBJ2-1	CASSLHTSGFYNEQFF
TRBV18	13	TRBJ2-7	CASSPGPPKGQYF
TRBV5-1	14	TRBJ1-1	CASSLDGQGRGAFF
TRBV29-1	15	TRBJ2-3	CSVLLGGRGTDTQYF
TRBV7-2	11	TRBJ2-3	CASSSTDTQYF
TRBV25-1	12	TRBJ2-7	CASSERGLEQYF
TRBV6-5	15	TRBJ1-2	CASSLRPEINYGYTF
TRBV5-1	14	TRBJ1-2	CASTRDTANYGYTF
TRBV29-1	14	TRBJ2-1	CSVARASGGNEQFF
TRBV29-1	14	TRBJ2-7	CSVAGAGGSYEQYF
TRBV29-1	13	TRBJ2-7	CSVDGGGDYEQYF